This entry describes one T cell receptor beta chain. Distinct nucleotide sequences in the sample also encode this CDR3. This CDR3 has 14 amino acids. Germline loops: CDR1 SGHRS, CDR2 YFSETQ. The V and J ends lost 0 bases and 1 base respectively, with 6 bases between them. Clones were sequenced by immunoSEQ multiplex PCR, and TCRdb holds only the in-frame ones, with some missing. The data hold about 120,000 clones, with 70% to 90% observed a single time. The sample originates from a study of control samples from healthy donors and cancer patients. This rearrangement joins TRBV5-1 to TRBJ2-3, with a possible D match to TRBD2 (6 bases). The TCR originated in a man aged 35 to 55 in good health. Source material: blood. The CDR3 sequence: CASSLERGTDTQYF. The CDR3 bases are TGCGCCAGCAGCTTGGAGCGGGGCACAGATACGCAGTATTTT.